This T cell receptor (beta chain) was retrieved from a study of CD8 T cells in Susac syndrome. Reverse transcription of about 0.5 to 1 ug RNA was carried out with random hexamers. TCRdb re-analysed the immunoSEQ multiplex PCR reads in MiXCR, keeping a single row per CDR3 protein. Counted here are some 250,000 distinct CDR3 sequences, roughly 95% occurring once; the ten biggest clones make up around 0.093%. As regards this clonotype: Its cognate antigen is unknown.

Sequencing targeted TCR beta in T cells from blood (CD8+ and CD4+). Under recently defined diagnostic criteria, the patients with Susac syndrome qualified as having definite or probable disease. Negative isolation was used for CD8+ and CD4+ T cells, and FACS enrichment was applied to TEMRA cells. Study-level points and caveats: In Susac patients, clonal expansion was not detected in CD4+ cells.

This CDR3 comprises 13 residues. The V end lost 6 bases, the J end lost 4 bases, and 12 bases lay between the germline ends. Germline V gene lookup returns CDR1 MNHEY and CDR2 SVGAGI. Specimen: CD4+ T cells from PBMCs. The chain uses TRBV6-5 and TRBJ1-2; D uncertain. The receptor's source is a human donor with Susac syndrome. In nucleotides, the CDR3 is TGTGCCAGCAGCGTCAGTGACGGCTATGGCTACACCTTC. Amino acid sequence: CASSVSDGYGYTF.